These 14 T cell receptor beta chains originate from one sample sequenced in a study of T cell changes during pregnancy in multiple sclerosis. Clones were sequenced by immunoSEQ multiplex PCR, and TCRdb holds only the in-frame ones, with some missing. The sample records roughly 29,000 clones, about 89% being singletons. Specimen: CD8+ T cells from peripheral blood mononuclear cells, collected before pregnancy. The receptor set was obtained from a female donor with multiple sclerosis, enrolled in a pregnancy study.

This clone appeared once. The chain joins TRBV27 to TRBJ2-7; 9 nucleotides align to TRBD2. The CDR3 is 14 amino acids. Trimming cost V 5 bases and J 4 bases; bases outside gene matches: 6. Germline V lookup: CDR1 MNHEY, CDR2 SMNVEV (reference sequence). CDR3 nucleotides: TGTGCCAGCAGTGGTCTAGCGGGGAAGTACGAGCAGTACTTC. This gives the protein CASSGLAGKYEQYF.

The genes are TRBV11-2 and TRBJ2-7, with D unclear. This CDR3 is built from 14 residues. V lost 2 bases and J 5 bases, leaving 13 bases between the germline ends. Per the germline V gene, CDR1 is SGHAT and CDR2 is FQNNGV. CDR3 residues: CASSLNYLTHEQYF. CDR3 bases: TGTGCCAGCAGCTTAAACTACCTAACCCACGAGCAGTACTTC.

The chain combines TRBV28 with TRBJ1-4, with 9 positions matching TRBD1. V gave up 3 bases and J gave up 7 bases; unmatched junction bases: 6. This CDR3 spans 15 amino acids. CDR1 is MDHEN, CDR2 SYDVKM, per germline. This CDR3 reads CASSFRDREAEKLFF. As DNA, the CDR3 is TGTGCCAGCAGTTTCCGGGACAGGGAGGCTGAAAAACTGTTTTTT.

V usage is TRBV27 and J usage is TRBJ2-3; 11 bases map to TRBD2. This CDR3 spans 19 amino acids. Per germline, CDR1 MNHEY and CDR2 SMNVEV (reference sequence). J was trimmed by 0 bases and V by 5 bases; bases with no gene match: 13. The CDR3, as DNA: TGTGCCAGCAGTCCCTGGGGGGGTAGCGGGGGGGCTAGCACAGATACGCAGTATTTT. Its protein is CASSPWGGSGGASTDTQYF.

The chain joins TRBV11-2 to TRBJ2-7; 11 bases are a match to TRBD1. V was pared by 3 bases and J by 4 bases, with 5 bases of the junction left unmatched. Germline lookup yields CDR1 SGHAT and CDR2 FQNNGV. CDR3 length: 15 amino acids. The CDR3 nucleotides are TGTGCCAGCAGCTTTCGCGGGACAGGGGGATACGAGCAGTACTTC. Residues: CASSFRGTGGYEQYF.

The chain is built from TRBV7-9 and TRBJ2-7, with D unresolved. CDR1 and CDR2 from the germline V gene are SEHNR and FQNEAQ (reference sequence). The CDR3 spans 15 residues. Between the trimmed V and J ends, which lost 1 base and 0 bases, there was a span of 10 bases. DNA for the CDR3: TGTGCCAGCAGCTTAGGAGGTGCGAGCTCCTACGAGCAGTACTTC. It encodes CASSLGGASSYEQYF.

This chain links TRBV28 with TRBJ1-1, with TRBD1 identical over 7 bases. The germline CDR1 and CDR2 sequences are MDHEN and SYDVKM. Trimming cost V 5 bases and J 4 bases; bases outside gene matches: 7. The CDR3 has 14 residues. DNA for the CDR3: TGTGCCAGCAGTGAATTAGGGGGCCCCACTGAAGCTTTCTTT. Protein product: CASSELGGPTEAFF.

The gene calls are TRBV6-5 and TRBJ2-1; D perhaps matches TRBD1 (6 bases). This CDR3 is 13 amino acids long. The V and J ends lost 7 bases and 4 bases respectively, with 11 bases between them. Germline assignment: CDR1 MNHEY and CDR2 SVGAGI. CDR3 in amino acids: CASKGQLYNEQFF. Written as DNA, the CDR3 is TGTGCCAGCAAGGGACAATTATACAATGAGCAGTTCTTC.

This chain connects TRBV6-5 to TRBJ1-1; tentatively, D is TRBD1 (5 bases). Trimming removed 6 bases at V and 1 base at J, with 12 bases between. Germline CDR1 reads MNHEY; CDR2 reads SVGAGI. The CDR3 has 14 amino acids. CDR3 nucleotides: TGTGCCAGCAGGAGAGGGGAGGGGAACACTGAAGCTTTCTTT. It specifies CASRRGEGNTEAFF.

Concerning this clone: This sample also contains other DNA sequences that code for the same CDR3. The chain is built from TRBV6-4 and TRBJ2-3; D is possibly TRBD2 (7 bases). The CDR3 has 15 amino acids. V lost 2 bases and J lost 0, with 9 bases in between. Germline loops: CDR1 MRHNA, CDR2 SNTAGT. CDR3 bases: TGTGCCAGCAGTGACGGGGGGGCTAGCACAGATACGCAGTATTTT. It is translated as CASSDGGASTDTQYF.

The CDR3 bases are TGTGCCAGTAGTGCCCCTAGCGGGCCCTACAATGAGCAGTTCTTC. This translates into CASSAPSGPYNEQFF. The chain carries TRBV19 and TRBJ2-1, with TRBD2 identical over 8 bases. This CDR3 comprises 15 residues. V lost 5 bases and J lost 2; bases outside the gene matches: 5. Germline V gives CDR1 LNHDA, CDR2 SQIVND (reference sequence). The entire variable domain, with the rest obtained from reference TRBV19 and TRBJ2-1, is as follows: DGGITQSPKYLFRKEGQNVTLSCEQNLNHDAMYWYRQDPGQGLRLIYYSQIVNDFQKGDIAEGYSVSREKKESFPLTVTSAQKNPTAFYLCASSAPSGPYNEQFFGPGTRLTVL.

V is TRBV6-6 and J is TRBJ2-7, with TRBD1 matching 8 bases. The CDR3 is 15 residues long. The germline gives CDR1 MNHNY, CDR2 SVGAGI (reference sequence). V lost 0 bases to trimming and J lost 5 bases; unmatched junction nucleotides: 6. The CDR3 nucleotides are TGTGCCAGCAGTTACTCGACAGGGGTCCCCAACGAGCAGTACTTC. This gives the protein CASSYSTGVPNEQYF.

The V call is TRBV19, the J call TRBJ2-2, with D possibly matching TRBD1 (5 bases). From germline, CDR1 is LNHDA and CDR2 SQIVND (reference sequence). V lost 6 bases to trimming and J lost 3 bases, with 14 bases between them. The CDR3 is 15 amino acids. In DNA, the CDR3 is TGTGCCAGTAGCAGGAGTGACAGACACACCGGGGAGCTGTTTTTT. Translating it yields CASSRSDRHTGELFF.

This clone was observed a single time. The gene calls are TRBV5-1 and TRBJ1-2; the D is unclear. Germline lookup yields CDR1 SGHRS and CDR2 YFSETQ. This CDR3 has 14 amino acids. The V end lost 4 bases, the J end lost 4 bases, and 14 bases lay between the germline ends. The CDR3 DNA sequence: TGCGCCAGCAGCCCGGCGGCCCGCGGCTATGGCTACACCTTC. It codes for CASSPAARGYGYTF.